This paragraph covers one T cell receptor (beta chain) sequence. What it recognizes is unknown. Phlebotomy per donor yielded a single 2.5 ml blood sample. The data stem from a study of monozygotic twins with inflammatory bowel disease. Study-wide findings and caveats: Especially with disease activity, IBD patients shared fewer clonotypes with others than healthy twins did.

With the 5' RACE reads reprocessed, TCRdb shows one record per CDR3 protein and no DNA. The sample holds about 380,000 distinct CDR3 sequences. What was sequenced was blood. The TCR sequence derives from a human donor with ulcerative colitis or Crohn's disease, or a healthy co-twin of an affected twin (not recorded which).

The CDR3 sequence is CASSPMTGGNYNEQFF. V is TRBV6-1 and J is TRBJ2-1; the D call from TCRdb, TRBD1, cannot be confirmed without DNA. Germline V lookup: CDR1 MNHNS, CDR2 SASEGT. The CDR3 totals 16 residues.